This is a list of T cell receptor beta chains from one sample in a study of cytomegalovirus exposure and HLA in healthy donors. TCRdb's copy holds only in-frame clones and misses some; the assay was immunoSEQ multiplex PCR. The sample contains some 130,000 clones, 85% to 90% of which appear only once. Sequences were obtained from PBMCs. Every receptor here comes from a young man in good health and CMV-seronegative. The CDR3 runs from the conserved cysteine through the conserved F or W. The D gene is left open where the match is weak. Clone size appears in some rows only: once, few, many, or a class for an expanded clone.

D: TRBD1; V: TRBV6-8; J: TRBJ2-5; size: .; DNA: TGTGCCAGCAGTTACGCAGAGACAGGGGCCCACCAAGAGACCCAGTACTTC; CDR3: CASSYAETGAHQETQYF
D: .; V: TRBV28; J: TRBJ2-7; size: .; DNA: TGTGCCAGCAGGAAAATGACAGGTACCTACGAGCAGTACTTC; CDR3: CASRKMTGTYEQYF
D: TRBD1; V: TRBV27; J: TRBJ1-6; size: .; DNA: TGTGCCAGCAGTTTCACAGGGGGACGATCACCCCTCCACTTT; CDR3: CASSFTGGRSPLHF
D: .; V: TRBV30; J: TRBJ1-2; size: .; DNA: TGTGCCTGGATCCAAGTTGCGGAACGTAACTATGGCTACACCTTC; CDR3: CAWIQVAERNYGYTF
D: TRBD1; V: TRBV6-1; J: TRBJ2-7; size: .; DNA: TGTTCGGTGCGGGACAGGGCTGAGGGGGAGCAGTACTTC; CDR3: CSVRDRAEGEQYF
D: .; V: TRBV19; J: TRBJ2-7; size: .; DNA: TGTGCCAGTAGTAACAGCCTCTACGAGCAGTACTTC; CDR3: CASSNSLYEQYF
D: .; V: TRBV18; J: TRBJ2-7; size: .; DNA: TGTGCCAGCTCACCCGCAAGCAACCCCTACGAGCAGTACTTC; CDR3: CASSPASNPYEQYF
D: .; V: TRBV7-9; J: TRBJ2-7; size: once; DNA: TGTGCCAGCAGCTTAAAAGTGACAGAACAGTACTTC; CDR3: CASSLKVTEQYF
D: .; V: TRBV18; J: TRBJ2-4; size: .; DNA: TGTGCCAGCTCACAAGGGGTTGCCAAAAACATTCAGTACTTC; CDR3: CASSQGVAKNIQYF
D: TRBD1; V: TRBV7-2; J: TRBJ1-6; size: few; DNA: TGTGCCAGCAGCGACACAGGGGCGGCCCTCCACTTT; CDR3: CASSDTGAALHF
D: TRBD1; V: TRBV28; J: TRBJ1-5; size: .; DNA: TGTGCCAGCAGTCCCGGACAGGCCTGCAATCAGCCCCAGCATTTT; CDR3: CASSPGQACNQPQHF
D: .; V: TRBV14; J: TRBJ2-7; size: .; DNA: TGTGCCAGCAGCCAAGATAACTCAGCAGGGACCTACGAGCAGTACTTC; CDR3: CASSQDNSAGTYEQYF
D: .; V: TRBV5-1; J: TRBJ2-4; size: .; DNA: TGCGCCAGCAGTCGGGATTTAGCCAAAAACATTCAGTACTTC; CDR3: CASSRDLAKNIQYF
D: TRBD2; V: TRBV6-6; J: TRBJ2-1; size: .; DNA: TGTGCCAGCAGTTACCGACTAGCGGGGTACAATGAGCAGTTCTTC; CDR3: CASSYRLAGYNEQFF
D: .; V: TRBV7-2; J: TRBJ1-5; size: .; DNA: TGTGCCAGCAGCTTAGCCGGGCAGCGGAGCAATCAGCCCCAGCATTTT; CDR3: CASSLAGQRSNQPQHF
D: .; V: TRBV30; J: TRBJ2-7; size: .; DNA: TGTGCCTGGAGTGTACGGGGAGAAGGCTACGAGCAGTACTTC; CDR3: CAWSVRGEGYEQYF
D: TRBD1; V: TRBV28; J: TRBJ1-1; size: few; DNA: TGTGCCAGCAGACTTACAGGGGGCAGTTTGGAAGCTTTCTTT; CDR3: CASRLTGGSLEAFF
D: .; V: TRBV27; J: TRBJ2-6; size: .; DNA: TGTGCCAGCTCTCGACTGGCCTCTGGGGCCAACGTCCTGACTTTC; CDR3: CASSRLASGANVLTF
D: .; V: TRBV25-1; J: TRBJ2-7; size: .; DNA: TGTGCCACCTCCCTCTACGAGCAGTACTTC; CDR3: CATSLYEQYF
D: .; V: TRBV27; J: TRBJ2-2; size: .; DNA: TGTGCCAGCAGTCAAAAGGTAGCCGGCACCGGGGAGCTGTTTTTT; CDR3: CASSQKVAGTGELFF
D: TRBD2; V: TRBV19; J: TRBJ2-5; size: .; DNA: TGTGCCAGTAGTATAGGTCCGTATCGTAGCGGGACCCCCCCGGGGACCCAGTACTTC; CDR3: CASSIGPYRSGTPPGTQYF
D: .; V: TRBV7-2; J: TRBJ2-7; size: .; DNA: TGTGCCAGCAGCTTAGCGGGGGGGGCTTTCCACGAGCAGTACTTC; CDR3: CASSLAGGAFHEQYF
D: .; V: TRBV6-6; J: TRBJ1-5; size: few; DNA: TGTGCCAGCAGTGGGCAGGTTAATCAGCCCCAGCATTTT; CDR3: CASSGQVNQPQHF
D: .; V: TRBV27; J: TRBJ2-3; size: .; DNA: TGTGCCAGCAGTCCCCCTGGCGGAGTACACACAGATACGCAGTATTTT; CDR3: CASSPPGGVHTDTQYF
D: .; V: TRBV4-2; J: TRBJ2-5; size: medium-sized; DNA: TGTGCCAGCAGCTTCGGGGATACCCAAGAGACCCAGTACTTC; CDR3: CASSFGDTQETQYF
D: .; V: TRBV6-5; J: TRBJ2-7; size: .; DNA: TGTGCCAGCGGCAGGGGATCCTACGAGCAGTACTTC; CDR3: CASGRGSYEQYF
D: .; V: TRBV27; J: TRBJ1-1; size: .; DNA: TGTGCCAGCACCTCCGTCGGACAGCCTGTGAACACTGAAGCTTTCTTT; CDR3: CASTSVGQPVNTEAFF
D: .; V: TRBV14; J: TRBJ2-1; size: .; DNA: TGTGCCAGCAGCCGCCATATTGTGAGGGGGTCCTACAATGAGCAGTTCTTC; CDR3: CASSRHIVRGSYNEQFF
D: .; V: TRBV25-1; J: TRBJ1-1; size: .; DNA: TGTGCCAGCACCAGATACACTGAAGCTTTCTTT; CDR3: CASTRYTEAFF
D: .; V: TRBV2; J: TRBJ2-1; size: .; DNA: TGTGCCAGCATATCGGGACTCGCTTATCCTGAGCAGTTCTTC; CDR3: CASISGLAYPEQFF
D: .; V: TRBV27; J: TRBJ2-1; size: .; DNA: TGTGCCAGCAGTTTACAGGGTCTCAATGAGCAGTTCTTC; CDR3: CASSLQGLNEQFF
D: TRBD1; V: TRBV4-1; J: TRBJ2-7; size: .; DNA: TGCGCCAGCAGCCAGGCCGCGACAGGGGGCCGCGAGCAGTACTTC; CDR3: CASSQAATGGREQYF
D: TRBD2; V: TRBV25-1; J: TRBJ2-1; size: .; DNA: TGTGCCAGCAGTGCCAACCAACTAGCGGGAGGGCCCGATGAGCAGTTCTTC; CDR3: CASSANQLAGGPDEQFF
D: TRBD1; V: TRBV5-4; J: TRBJ1-3; size: .; DNA: TGTGCCAGCAGCTCGGACAGGGCTGGCGGAAACACCATATATTTT; CDR3: CASSSDRAGGNTIYF
D: .; V: TRBV6-5; J: TRBJ1-5; size: .; DNA: TGTGCCAGCAGGTACCTTAACAGGGTTAGCAATCAGCCCCAGCATTTT; CDR3: CASRYLNRVSNQPQHF
D: .; V: TRBV4-1; J: TRBJ2-2; size: .; DNA: TGCGCCAGCAGCCAAGATAGTCGCAGAGGGATGGGGGAGCTGTTTTTT; CDR3: CASSQDSRRGMGELFF
D: .; V: TRBV2; J: TRBJ2-2; size: .; DNA: TGTGCCAGCAGTACTCACAGACAGAACACCGGGGAGCTGTTTTTT; CDR3: CASSTHRQNTGELFF
D: TRBD2; V: TRBV7-9; J: TRBJ2-1; size: .; DNA: TGTGCCAGCAGCTTGATAGCGGGAGGGCCGGTTGAGCAGTTCTTC; CDR3: CASSLIAGGPVEQFF
D: .; V: TRBV5-1; J: TRBJ1-4; size: once; DNA: TGCGCCAGCAGCCAAACGACAGAGGAAAAACTGTTTTTT; CDR3: CASSQTTEEKLFF
D: TRBD2; V: TRBV15; J: TRBJ2-3; size: .; DNA: TGTGCCACCAGCAGAGATGGGGGGGGTGGCACAGATACGCAGTATTTT; CDR3: CATSRDGGGGTDTQYF
D: TRBD2; V: TRBV7-9; J: TRBJ2-3; size: .; DNA: TGTGCCAGCAGCTTAGCGTGGTCAGCGGGGAACACAGATACGCAGTATTTT; CDR3: CASSLAWSAGNTDTQYF
D: .; V: TRBV14; J: TRBJ1-1; size: .; DNA: TGTGCCAGCAGCCAAGATTACGGTTCAGCTTTCTTT; CDR3: CASSQDYGSAFF
D: TRBD2; V: TRBV7-2; J: TRBJ2-7; size: few; DNA: TGTGCCAGCAGCTGGGCGGGAGTTCACGAGCAGTACTTC; CDR3: CASSWAGVHEQYF
D: TRBD2; V: TRBV7-9; J: TRBJ2-7; size: .; DNA: TGTGCCAGCAGCTTAGGACTAGCGGGAGGACCTTCCTACGAGCAGTACTTC; CDR3: CASSLGLAGGPSYEQYF
D: .; V: TRBV4-1; J: TRBJ1-4; size: .; DNA: TGCGCCAGCAGCCATTTCCCGGGACTGAGTAATGAAAAACTGTTTTTT; CDR3: CASSHFPGLSNEKLFF
D: TRBD2; V: TRBV7-2; J: TRBJ2-7; size: few; DNA: TGTGCCAGCAGCTTAGACGCTCTGGGGGGGTACGAGCAGTACTTC; CDR3: CASSLDALGGYEQYF
D: TRBD2; V: TRBV5-1; J: TRBJ2-1; size: .; DNA: TGCGCCAGCAGCTTACGGACTAGCGGGTGGGTCGGTGAGCAGTTCTTC; CDR3: CASSLRTSGWVGEQFF
D: TRBD2; V: TRBV4-2; J: TRBJ2-2; size: .; DNA: TGTGCCAGCAGCCAAAATAGCGGGGTAAGGGACGGGGAGCTGTTTTTT; CDR3: CASSQNSGVRDGELFF
D: .; V: TRBV6-1; J: TRBJ2-6; size: .; DNA: TGTGCCAGCAGTGAAGGAGTCTCTGGGGCCAACGTCCTGACTTTC; CDR3: CASSEGVSGANVLTF
D: TRBD2; V: TRBV6-5; J: TRBJ2-1; size: .; DNA: TGTGCCAGCGGGGGGGGAGGAGCGGGGGAGCAGTTCTTC; CDR3: CASGGGGAGEQFF
D: .; V: TRBV2; J: TRBJ2-1; size: .; DNA: TGTGCCAGCAGTGGGGCAAGGGGCAACTCCCCAAATGAGCAGTTCTTC; CDR3: CASSGARGNSPNEQFF
D: .; V: TRBV29-1; J: TRBJ2-1; size: once; DNA: TGCAGCGTTGAAGGTTCCGGGTACAATGAGCAGTTCTTC; CDR3: CSVEGSGYNEQFF
D: TRBD1; V: TRBV2; J: TRBJ2-4; size: .; DNA: TGTGCCAGTACATTTGGGACAGGGATATACATTCAGTACTTC; CDR3: CASTFGTGIYIQYF
D: TRBD1; V: TRBV10-3; J: TRBJ1-2; size: .; DNA: TGTGCCATCAGTGGGACAGGGGATGGCTACACCTTC; CDR3: CAISGTGDGYTF
D: .; V: TRBV5-1; J: TRBJ2-1; size: .; DNA: TGCGCCAGCAGCTTACCTTTGCGGGGCCCAGAATCCTACAATGAGCAGTTCTTC; CDR3: CASSLPLRGPESYNEQFF
D: .; V: TRBV6-1; J: TRBJ1-2; size: .; DNA: TGTGCCAGCAGTGAAGTGTTAGGGACAACCTATGGCTACACCTTC; CDR3: CASSEVLGTTYGYTF
D: .; V: TRBV5-1; J: TRBJ1-4; size: .; DNA: TGCGCCAGCAGCCTGACAGGAGTTAATGAAAAACTGTTTTTT; CDR3: CASSLTGVNEKLFF
D: .; V: TRBV29-1; J: TRBJ1-2; size: .; DNA: TGCAGCGTTGAAGATATACGGCAGGCAGGGGACTATGGCTACACCTTC; CDR3: CSVEDIRQAGDYGYTF